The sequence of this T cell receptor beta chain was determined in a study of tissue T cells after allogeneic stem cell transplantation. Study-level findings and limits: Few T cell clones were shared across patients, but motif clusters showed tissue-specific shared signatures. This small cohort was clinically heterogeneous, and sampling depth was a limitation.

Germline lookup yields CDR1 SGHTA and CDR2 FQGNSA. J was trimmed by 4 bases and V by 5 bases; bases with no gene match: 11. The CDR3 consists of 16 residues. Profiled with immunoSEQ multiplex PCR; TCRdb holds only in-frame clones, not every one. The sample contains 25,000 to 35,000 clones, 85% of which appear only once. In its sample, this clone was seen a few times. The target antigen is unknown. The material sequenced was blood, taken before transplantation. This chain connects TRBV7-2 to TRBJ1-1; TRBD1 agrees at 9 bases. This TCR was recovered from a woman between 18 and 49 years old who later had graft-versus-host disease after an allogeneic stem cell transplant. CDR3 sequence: CASSLTGTGRGTEAFF. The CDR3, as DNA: TGTGCCAGCAGCCTGACCGGGACAGGGAGAGGCACTGAAGCTTTCTTT.